The present T cell receptor (beta chain) was sequenced within a study of early T cells in non-severe SARS-CoV-2 infection. Tagging with unique molecular identifiers was applied to individual cDNA molecules. TCRdb reprocessed the 5' RACE reads with MiXCR, giving one entry per CDR3 protein. The repertoire holds tens of thousands of distinct CDR3 sequences, with about 5.5% as singletons. The CDR3 spans 16 residues. Trimming took 5 bases from V and 1 from J, leaving 16 bases between them. Germline V CDR1 and CDR2: SGHTA, FQGNSA. As to this clonotype: What it binds is unknown.

Findings and limits, study-wide: VDJdb matches were skewed toward anti-spike CD8 T cell responses.

The chain combines TRBV7-2 with TRBJ2-3; D tentatively fits TRBD1 or TRBD2 (5 bases each). The sequence derives from an adult who was a healthcare worker with PCR-confirmed SARS-CoV-2 infection or an uninfected control (not recorded which). The sequenced sample was whole blood, obtained at baseline. The CDR3 nucleotides are TGTGCCAGCAGCCCCACCGGGACCACACGCACAGATACGCAGTATTTT. It translates to CASSPTGTTRTDTQYF. Combining the CDR3 with reference TRBV7-2 and TRBJ2-3 gives the whole variable domain GAGVSQSPSNKVTEKGKDVELRCDPISGHTALYWYRQSLGQGLEFLIYFQGNSAPDKSGLPSDRFSAERTGGSVSTLTIQRTQQEDSAVYLCASSPTGTTRTDTQYFGPGTRLTVL.